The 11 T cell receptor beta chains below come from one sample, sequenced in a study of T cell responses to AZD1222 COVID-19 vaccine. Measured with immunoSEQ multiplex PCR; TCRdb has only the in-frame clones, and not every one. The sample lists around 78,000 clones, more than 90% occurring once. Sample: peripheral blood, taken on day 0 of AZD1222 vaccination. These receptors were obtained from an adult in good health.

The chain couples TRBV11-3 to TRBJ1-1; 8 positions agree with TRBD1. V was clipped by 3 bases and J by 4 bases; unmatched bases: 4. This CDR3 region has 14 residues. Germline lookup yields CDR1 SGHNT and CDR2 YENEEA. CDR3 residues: CASSFSQGGTEAFF. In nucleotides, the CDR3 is TGTGCCAGCAGCTTTTCACAGGGGGGCACTGAAGCTTTCTTT.

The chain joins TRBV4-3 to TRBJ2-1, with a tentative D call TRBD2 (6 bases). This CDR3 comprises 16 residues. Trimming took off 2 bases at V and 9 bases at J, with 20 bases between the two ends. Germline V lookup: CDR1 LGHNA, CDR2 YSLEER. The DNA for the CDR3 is TGCGCCAGCAGCCAACCCATGGGGAGGCAATACGGTGAGCAGTTCTTC. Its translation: CASSQPMGRQYGEQFF.

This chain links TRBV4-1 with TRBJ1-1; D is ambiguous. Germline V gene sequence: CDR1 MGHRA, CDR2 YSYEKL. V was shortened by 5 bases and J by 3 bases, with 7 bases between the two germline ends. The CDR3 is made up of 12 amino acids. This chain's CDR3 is CASSAPDTEAFF. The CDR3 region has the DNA TGCGCCAGCAGCGCGCCAGACACTGAAGCTTTCTTT.

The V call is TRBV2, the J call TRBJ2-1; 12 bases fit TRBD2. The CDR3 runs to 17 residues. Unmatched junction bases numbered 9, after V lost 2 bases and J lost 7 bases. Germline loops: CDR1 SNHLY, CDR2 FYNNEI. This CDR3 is CASSESPSGREWNEQFF. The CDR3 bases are TGTGCCAGCAGTGAATCACCTAGCGGGAGGGAGTGGAATGAGCAGTTCTTC.

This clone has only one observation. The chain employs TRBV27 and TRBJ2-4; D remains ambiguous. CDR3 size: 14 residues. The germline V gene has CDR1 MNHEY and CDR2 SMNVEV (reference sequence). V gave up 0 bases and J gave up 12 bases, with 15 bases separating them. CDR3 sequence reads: CASSLSTSQFPQYF. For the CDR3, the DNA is TGTGCCAGCAGTTTATCGACAAGCCAATTTCCTCAGTACTTC.

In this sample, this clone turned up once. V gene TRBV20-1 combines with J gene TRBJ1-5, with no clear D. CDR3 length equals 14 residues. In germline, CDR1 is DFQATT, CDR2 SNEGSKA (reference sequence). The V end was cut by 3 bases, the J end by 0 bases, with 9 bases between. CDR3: CSASLHYSNQPQHF. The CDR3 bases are TGCAGTGCTAGTCTCCACTATAGCAATCAGCCCCAGCATTTT.

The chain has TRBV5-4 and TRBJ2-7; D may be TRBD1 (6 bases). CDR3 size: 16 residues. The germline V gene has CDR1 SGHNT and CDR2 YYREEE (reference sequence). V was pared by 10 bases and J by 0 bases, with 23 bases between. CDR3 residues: CAYSREQGRSSYEQYF. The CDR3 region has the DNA TGTGCCTATAGCAGGGAACAGGGACGGAGCTCCTACGAGCAGTACTTC.

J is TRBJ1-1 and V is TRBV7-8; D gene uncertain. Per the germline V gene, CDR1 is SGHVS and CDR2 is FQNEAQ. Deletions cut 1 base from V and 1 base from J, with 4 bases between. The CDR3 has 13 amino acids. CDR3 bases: TGTGCCAGCAGCTTAGGGCAGAACACTGAAGCTTTCTTT. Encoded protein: CASSLGQNTEAFF.

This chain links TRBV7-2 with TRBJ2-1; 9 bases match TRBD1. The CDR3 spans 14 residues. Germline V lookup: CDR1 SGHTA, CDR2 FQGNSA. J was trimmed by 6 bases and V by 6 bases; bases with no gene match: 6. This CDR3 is CASRWGTGPNEQFF. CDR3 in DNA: TGTGCCAGCAGATGGGGGACAGGGCCCAATGAGCAGTTCTTC.

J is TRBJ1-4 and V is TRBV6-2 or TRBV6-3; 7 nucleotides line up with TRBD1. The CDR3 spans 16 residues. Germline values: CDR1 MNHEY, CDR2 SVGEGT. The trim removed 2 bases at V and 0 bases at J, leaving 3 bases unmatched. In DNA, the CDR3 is TGTGCCAGCAGTTACAGGACAGGTGCAACTAATGAAAAACTGTTTTTT. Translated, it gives CASSYRTGATNEKLFF.

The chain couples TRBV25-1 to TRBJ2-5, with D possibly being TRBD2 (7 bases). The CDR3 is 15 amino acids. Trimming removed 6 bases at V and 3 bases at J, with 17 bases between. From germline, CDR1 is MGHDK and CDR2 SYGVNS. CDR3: CASSSPGGGKETQYF. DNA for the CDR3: TGTGCCAGCAGCTCTCCGGGGGGCGGGAAAGAGACCCAGTACTTC.